Described below is a single T cell receptor (beta chain) sequence and its context. Its target is unknown. Healthy individuals who donated bone marrow served as the donors. This sample stems from a study of cytomegalovirus exposure and HLA in healthy donors. 60 Vbeta and 13 Jbeta primers were used in PCR. Clones were sequenced by immunoSEQ multiplex PCR, and TCRdb holds only the in-frame ones, with some missing. The sample holds 150,000 to 180,000 clones, 60% to 80% seen once. Study outcomes and limitations: When the data were analyzed later, several of the most significant clusters appeared to be linked to common viral pathogens. DRB1 showed the most TCR associations and HLA-C the fewest in a later analysis, as rates varied by HLA locus. Later findings reportedly placed an Asian-associated ancestry cluster below the roughly 690-donor mean for N-insertions.

The sequence came from a man between 25 and 39 years old in good health and CMV-seropositive. Sequencing was performed on PBMCs.

As DNA, the CDR3 is TGTGCCAGCAGCACCGACACAACTAATGAAAAACTGTTTTTT. Translation: CASSTDTTNEKLFF. V gene TRBV6-5 combines with J gene TRBJ1-4; D not resolved. The length of the CDR3 is 14 residues. V was shortened by 6 bases and J by 0 bases, with 8 bases between the two germline ends. CDR1 MNHEY and CDR2 SVGAGI come from the germline V gene.